The sequence of this T cell receptor (beta chain) was determined in a study of blood T cell repertoires in COVID-19. The wider study: Donors in the United States, Italy and Spain gave samples during acute or convalescent COVID-19.

Germline CDR1 reads ENHRY; CDR2 reads SYGVKD. The CDR3 runs 14 residues. V lost 0 bases, J lost 7 bases, and 3 bases stayed unmatched. As handled by the study authors: Estimation of nucleated cell counts was performed using reference gene primer amplification. Sequencing was performed with immunoSEQ multiplex PCR; in TCRdb, only in-frame clones are kept and a portion is missing. V, J and clone size are those of that table, while D and trimming were read from the DNA. The top ten clones hold 1% to 1.5% of a sample with a few hundred thousand clones, approximately 89% of them seen once. Sequenced sample: PBMCs or T cells enriched from blood (not recorded which). This sequence was found in a woman aged 40 to 50 with acute COVID-19. The V gene is TRBV10-3, the J gene TRBJ1-5; 7 nucleotides line up with TRBD1. This chain's CDR3 is CAISESTGEQPQHF. CDR3 nucleotide sequence: TGTGCCATCAGTGAGTCCACAGGGGAACAGCCCCAGCATTTT.